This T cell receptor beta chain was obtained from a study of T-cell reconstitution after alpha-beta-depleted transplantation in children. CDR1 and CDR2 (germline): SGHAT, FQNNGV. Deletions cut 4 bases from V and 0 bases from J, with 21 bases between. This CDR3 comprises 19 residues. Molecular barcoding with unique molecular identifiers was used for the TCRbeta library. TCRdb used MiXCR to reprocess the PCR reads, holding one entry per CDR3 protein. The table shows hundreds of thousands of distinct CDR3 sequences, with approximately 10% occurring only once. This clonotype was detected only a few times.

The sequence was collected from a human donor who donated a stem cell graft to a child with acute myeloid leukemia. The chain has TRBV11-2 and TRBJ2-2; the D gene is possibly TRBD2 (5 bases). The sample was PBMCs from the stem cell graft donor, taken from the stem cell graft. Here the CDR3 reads CASSSRGLTLAANTGELFF. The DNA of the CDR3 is TGTGCCAGCAGCTCGAGAGGGCTCACCCTCGCCGCGAACACCGGGGAGCTGTTTTTT. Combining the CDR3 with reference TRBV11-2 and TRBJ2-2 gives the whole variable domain EAGVAQSPRYKIIEKRQSVAFWCNPISGHATLYWYQQILGQGPKLLIQFQNNGVVDDSQLPKDRFSAERLKGVDSTLKIQPAKLEDSAVYLCASSSRGLTLAANTGELFFGEGSRLTVL.